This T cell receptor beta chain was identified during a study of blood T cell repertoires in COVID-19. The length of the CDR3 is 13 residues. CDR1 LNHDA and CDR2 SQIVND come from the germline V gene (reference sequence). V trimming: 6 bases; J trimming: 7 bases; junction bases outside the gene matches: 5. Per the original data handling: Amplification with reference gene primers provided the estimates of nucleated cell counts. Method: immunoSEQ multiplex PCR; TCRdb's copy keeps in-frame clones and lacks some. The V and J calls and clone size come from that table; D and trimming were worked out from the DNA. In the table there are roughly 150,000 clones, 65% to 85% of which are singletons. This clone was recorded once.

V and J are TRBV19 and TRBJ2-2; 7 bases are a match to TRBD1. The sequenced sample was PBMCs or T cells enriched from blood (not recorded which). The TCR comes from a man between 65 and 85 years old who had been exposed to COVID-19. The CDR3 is CASSQDRVGELFF. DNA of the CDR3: TGTGCCAGTAGCCAAGACAGGGTCGGGGAGCTGTTTTTT.